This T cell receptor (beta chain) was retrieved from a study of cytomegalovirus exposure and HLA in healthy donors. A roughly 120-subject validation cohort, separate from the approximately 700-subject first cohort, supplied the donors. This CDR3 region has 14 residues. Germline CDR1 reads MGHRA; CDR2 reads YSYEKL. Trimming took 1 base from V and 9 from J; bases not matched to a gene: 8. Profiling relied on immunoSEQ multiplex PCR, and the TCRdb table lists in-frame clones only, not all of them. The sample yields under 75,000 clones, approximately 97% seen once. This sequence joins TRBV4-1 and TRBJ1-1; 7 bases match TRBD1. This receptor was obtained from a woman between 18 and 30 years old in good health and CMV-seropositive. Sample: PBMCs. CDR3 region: CASSQAGTAVQAFF. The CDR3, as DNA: TGCGCCAGCAGCCAAGCAGGGACAGCGGTACAAGCTTTCTTT.